This T cell receptor beta chain was captured by sequencing in a study of cytomegalovirus exposure and HLA in healthy donors. PCR primers comprised 60 Vbeta and 13 Jbeta primers. Generated by immunoSEQ multiplex PCR, the TCRdb table keeps only in-frame clones and is missing some. This table has fewer than 200,000 clones, roughly 78% appearing once. Those who donated were healthy bone marrow donors. The CDR3 totals 15 residues. V was clipped by 5 bases and J by 5 bases; unmatched bases: 8. The germline CDR1 and CDR2 sequences are LNHDA and SQIVND (reference sequence). The chain employs TRBV19 and TRBJ2-2, with 7 bases matching TRBD1. The sequencing input was PBMCs. This clonotype was obtained from a man in his forties or fifties in good health and CMV-seronegative. CDR3 loop: CASSSTGPRTGELFF. CDR3 sequence (DNA): TGTGCCAGTAGTTCGACAGGGCCTCGGACCGGGGAGCTGTTTTTT.